The text below deals with one T cell receptor beta chain. Its antigen is still unknown. The record originates from a study of CD8+ T cells in alopecia areata. Noted treatment: oral pan-JAK inhibitor, 5-10 mg twice daily. Sorting from PBMCs produced CD4+ and CD8+ T cells. Isolated RNA was reverse transcribed into cDNA used as the sequencing template. The data were produced by immunoSEQ multiplex PCR, yet TCRdb's version contains in-frame clones alone and is incomplete. Of some 200,000 clones listed, roughly 60% are singletons. V lost 5 bases, J lost 0 bases, and 11 bases lay in between. Per germline, CDR1 SEHNR and CDR2 FQNEAQ (reference sequence). This CDR3 is built from 16 residues. Study findings and constraints: Scalp and blood retained many expanded lesional clones during tofacitinib. How baseline CD8+ expansion relates to response remains uncertain (there was one nonresponder). Among the top 100, expanded CD8+ clones were significantly decreased by tofacitinib, as was scalp clonality.

The chain recombines TRBV7-9 with TRBJ2-6; D call uncertain. This receptor was taken from a human donor with alopecia areata. Specimen: CD4+ T cells sorted from blood, collected at week 24, from a patient treated with tofacitinib. CDR3 loop: CASSPQTLSGANVLTF. The DNA for the CDR3 is TGTGCCAGCAGCCCTCAAACCCTCTCTGGGGCCAACGTCCTGACTTTC.